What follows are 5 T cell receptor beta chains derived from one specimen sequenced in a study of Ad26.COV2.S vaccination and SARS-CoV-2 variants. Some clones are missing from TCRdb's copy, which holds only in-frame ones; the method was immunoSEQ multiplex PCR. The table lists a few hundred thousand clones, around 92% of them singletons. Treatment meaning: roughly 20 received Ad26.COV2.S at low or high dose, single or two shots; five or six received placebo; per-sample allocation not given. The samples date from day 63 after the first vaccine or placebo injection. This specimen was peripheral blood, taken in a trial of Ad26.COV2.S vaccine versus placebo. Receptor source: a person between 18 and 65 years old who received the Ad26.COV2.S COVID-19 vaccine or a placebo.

CDR3 nucleotide sequence: TGTGCCAGCAGTGTGGTGGGGGCCAGCAATCAGCCCCAGCATTTT. This sequence encodes CASSVVGASNQPQHF. This chain links TRBV2 with TRBJ1-5; perhaps TRBD1 as D (6 bases). The CDR3 loop spans 15 amino acids. V was trimmed by 4 bases and J by 1 base, leaving 11 bases between them. CDR1 is SNHLY and CDR2 is FYNNEI in the germline V gene.

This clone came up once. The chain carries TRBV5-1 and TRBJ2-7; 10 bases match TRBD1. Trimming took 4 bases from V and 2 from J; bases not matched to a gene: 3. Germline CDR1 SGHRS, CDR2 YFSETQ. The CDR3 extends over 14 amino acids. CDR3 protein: CASSDRGLTYEQYF. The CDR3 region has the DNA TGCGCCAGCAGCGACAGGGGGCTAACCTACGAGCAGTACTTC.

CDR3 bases: TGTGCCAGCAGCCAAATCCAACTAGCGGGGGGGAGAAACGAGCAGTACTTC. It codes for CASSQIQLAGGRNEQYF. The rearrangement uses TRBV3-1 (or the pseudogene TRBV3-2) and TRBJ2-7, with 13 bases identical to TRBD2. Per the germline V gene, CDR1 is LGHDT and CDR2 is YNNKEL (reference sequence). Trimming removed 2 bases from V and 5 bases from J; junction bases left unmatched: 9. This CDR3 contains 17 residues.

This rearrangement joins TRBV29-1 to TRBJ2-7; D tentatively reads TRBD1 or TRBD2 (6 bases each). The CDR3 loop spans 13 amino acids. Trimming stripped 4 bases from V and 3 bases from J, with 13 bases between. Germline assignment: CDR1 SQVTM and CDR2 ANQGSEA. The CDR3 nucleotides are TGCAGCGTTGTAGGGGGGATAGGCTACGAGCAGTACTTC. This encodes CSVVGGIGYEQYF.

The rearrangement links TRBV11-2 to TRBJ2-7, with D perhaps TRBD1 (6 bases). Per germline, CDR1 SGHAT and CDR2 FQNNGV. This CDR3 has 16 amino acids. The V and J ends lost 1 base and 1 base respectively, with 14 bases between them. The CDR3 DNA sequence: TGTGCCAGCAGCTTAGTGGACAGTCAATGGTCCTACGAGCAGTACTTC. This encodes CASSLVDSQWSYEQYF.